This entry features one T cell receptor (beta chain) sequence. As yet, its antigen is unknown. It may be a read error: a sequence one base away is much more abundant. This entry is derived from a study of blood T cells in healthy people across ages. Broader study findings: The CMV status of each donor remained undetermined, and this could have confounded shifts in expanded clonotypes.

Through a sample-barcoded 5' primer and a J-beta primer mix, a second PCR was run for about 6 to 11 cycles. A template-switch adaptor with 12 random nucleotides tagged each cDNA molecule. From the 5' RACE reads, TCRdb called clonotypes with MiXCR, one entry per CDR3 protein. The table records around 750,000 distinct CDR3 sequences, less than 70% of them present only once. CDR3 size: 12 residues. The germline V gene has CDR1 SQVTM and CDR2 ANQGSEA. Each donor supplied ten milliliters of peripheral blood. Sequenced: blood. This rearrangement joins TRBV29-1 to TRBJ2-7; D unclear. This sequence was found in a man older than 75 in good health. The CDR3 nucleotides read TGCGCCTGTTCGGCGAGCTCCTACAAGCAGTACTTC. Translation: CACSASSYKQYF.